This T cell receptor (beta chain) was retrieved from a study of blood T cell repertoires in COVID-19. As for the study in general: Samples of COVID-19 (acute and convalescent) were obtained from the United States, Italy and Spain. The cDNA or gDNA used as material had been derived from T cells, B-cell-depleted T cells, or PBMCs.

Germline assignment: CDR1 SNHLY and CDR2 FYNNEI. CDR3 size: 16 residues. Trimming at V came to 5 bases and at J to 1 base, leaving 6 bases not matched to a gene. The assay was immunoSEQ multiplex PCR, and TCRdb's table has in-frame clones only and misses some. The sample includes approximately 150,000 clones, around 85% of them seen just once. Sequencing was done on a sample of peripheral blood. The receptor comes from a woman at least 80 years old with acute or convalescent COVID-19. The rearrangement joins TRBV2 to TRBJ2-7; 12 bases are a match to TRBD2. The CDR3 nucleotides read TGTGCCAGCAGTCGGACTAGCGGGATGGGTTCCTACGAGCAGTACTTC. It codes for CASSRTSGMGSYEQYF.